This T cell receptor (beta chain) was retrieved from a study of blood T cell repertoires in COVID-19. Authors' analysis steps: Nucleated cell counts were estimated from reference gene primer amplification. Here immunoSEQ multiplex PCR was the method, and the copy in TCRdb shows in-frame clones only, minus some. The V and J calls and the clone size are those of that table, but D and trimming were determined from the DNA. This table has about 270,000 clones, approximately 88% appearing once. The V gene end was trimmed by 4 bases and the J gene end by 4 bases; junction bases not matched to a gene: 11. The CDR3 runs to 16 residues. CDR1 and CDR2 from the germline V gene are SGHRS and YFSETQ.

The clonotype comes from a woman aged 30 to 39 who had recovered from COVID-19. Sequencing was performed on PBMCs or T cells enriched from blood (not recorded which). The chain recombines TRBV5-1 with TRBJ2-1, with 7 bases aligning to TRBD2. CDR3: CASSINTREGYNEQFF. CDR3 in DNA: TGCGCCAGCAGCATAAATACTAGGGAGGGTTACAATGAGCAGTTCTTC.